This entry is about one T cell receptor (beta chain). Compared with germline, one end of the junction differs, possibly owing to a read error. CDR1 and CDR2 (germline): SSHAT, FNYEAQ (reference sequence). CDR3 size: 15 residues. TCRdb's table, derived via immunoSEQ multiplex PCR, lists solely in-frame clones and lacks some. The table shows 60,000 to 75,000 clones, with roughly 94% occurring only once. This record belongs to a study of cytomegalovirus exposure and HLA in healthy donors. This rearrangement joins TRBV7-7 to TRBJ1-4; 11 bases map to TRBD1. The TCR originated in a woman aged 18-29 years in good health and CMV-seropositive. The sample was PBMCs. CDR3: CASSTGQGAGEKLFF. The CDR3 DNA sequence: TGTGCTAGCAGCACCGGACAGGGGGCCGGTGAAAAACTGTTTTTT.